These T cell receptor beta chains were read from a single sample in a study of technical replicates of blood from several donors. Libraries were prepared by immunoSEQ multiplex PCR; TCRdb keeps only in-frame clonotypes and omits some of them. The sample shows tens of thousands of clones, around 87% of them seen only once. Sequencing was done on a sample of PBMCs. The receptors were gathered from a human donor in good health. Some clones in this sample may be carry-over from other donors' samples. CDR3s include the opening cysteine and the closing phenylalanine or tryptophan. The D gene is left open where the match is weak. Not every row has a clone size; where given, it reads once, few, many or a size class.

j_call: TRBJ2-7
v_call: TRBV7-3
d_call: NA
clone_size: NA
cdr3_aa: CASSLSSGGPYEQYF
cdr3_nt: TGTGCCAGCAGCTTATCTTCCGGGGGACCCTACGAGCAGTACTTC

j_call: TRBJ1-1
v_call: TRBV29-1
d_call: NA
clone_size: few
cdr3_aa: CSVDLGRGHTEAFF
cdr3_nt: TGCAGCGTGGACCTGGGCAGGGGCCACACTGAAGCTTTCTTT

j_call: TRBJ1-6
v_call: TRBV6-5
d_call: NA
clone_size: NA
cdr3_aa: CASSPGRVPNSPLHF
cdr3_nt: TGTGCCAGCAGCCCCGGGCGGGTCCCTAATTCACCCCTCCACTTT

j_call: TRBJ2-6
v_call: TRBV8-2
d_call: NA
clone_size: NA
cdr3_aa: CGMVGQSRANVLTF
cdr3_nt: TGTGGCATGGTAGGACAAAGTCGGGCCAACGTCCTGACTTTC

j_call: TRBJ1-2
v_call: TRBV6-1
d_call: NA
clone_size: NA
cdr3_aa: CASSESDSYLYGYTF
cdr3_nt: TGTGCCAGCAGTGAAAGCGACAGCTACCTCTATGGCTACACCTTC

j_call: TRBJ1-2
v_call: TRBV13
d_call: NA
clone_size: NA
cdr3_aa: CASSLLSPGYTF
cdr3_nt: TGTGCCAGCAGCTTACTGAGTCCCGGCTACACCTTC

j_call: TRBJ2-7
v_call: TRBV6-6
d_call: NA
clone_size: NA
cdr3_aa: CASSYPQIYEQYF
cdr3_nt: TGTGCCAGCAGTTACCCTCAGATCTACGAGCAGTACTTC

j_call: TRBJ1-4
v_call: TRBV25-1
d_call: NA
clone_size: NA
cdr3_aa: CASSAATSNEKLFF
cdr3_nt: TGTGCCAGCAGTGCCGCAACCAGTAATGAAAAACTGTTTTTT

j_call: TRBJ1-1
v_call: TRBV6-5
d_call: NA
clone_size: NA
cdr3_aa: CASRVPGLFFAFF
cdr3_nt: TGTGCCAGCAGAGTTCCGGGACTTTTCTTTGCTTTCTTT

j_call: TRBJ2-7
v_call: TRBV30
d_call: NA
clone_size: NA
cdr3_aa: CAWRSVGAYEQYF
cdr3_nt: TGTGCCTGGAGGTCCGTGGGAGCCTACGAGCAGTACTTC

j_call: TRBJ1-3
v_call: TRBV7-2
d_call: TRBD1
clone_size: few
cdr3_aa: CASSLGGQGISGNTIYF
cdr3_nt: TGTGCCAGCAGCTTAGGGGGACAGGGAATCTCTGGAAACACCATATATTTT